The 26 T cell receptor beta chains given below trace back to one sample, sequenced in a study of control samples from healthy donors and cancer patients. Produced via immunoSEQ multiplex PCR; TCRdb's table is partial and in-frame only. The sample yields some 410,000 clones, 75% to 95% seen once. The sequenced sample was PBMCs. The receptors shown here come from a man between 40 and 49 years old with head and neck cancer.

V usage is TRBV5-1 and J usage is TRBJ2-2; maybe TRBD2 (6 bases). From germline, CDR1 is SGHRS and CDR2 YFSETQ. The germline V and J ends were trimmed by 4 bases and 3 bases, with 13 bases remaining between them. CDR3 size: 15 residues. Written as DNA, the CDR3 is TGCGCCAGCAGCCCTATTCCGGGGGACACCGGGGAGCTGTTTTTT. Translating gives CASSPIPGDTGELFF.

The chain carries TRBV5-5 and TRBJ1-2, with TRBD1 identical over 9 bases. In germline, CDR1 is SGHKS, CDR2 YYEKEE (reference sequence). V dropped 4 bases and J dropped 8; count of bases not matched to a gene: 18. The CDR3 sequence is 17 residues long. CDR3 loop: CASSRLGTGHNWGGYTF. As DNA, the CDR3 is TGTGCCAGCAGCCGGTTAGGGACAGGGCACAACTGGGGAGGCTACACCTTC. The full variable domain, with the rest looked up from reference TRBV5-5 and TRBJ1-2, is DAGVTQSPTHLIKTRGQQVTLRCSPISGHKSVSWYQQVLGQGPQFIFQYYEKEERGRGNFPDRFSARQFPNYSSELNVNALLLGDSALYLCASSRLGTGHNWGGYTFGSGTRLTVV.

The V call is TRBV30, the J call TRBJ2-6; no clear D. The germline V gene encodes CDR1 GTSNPN and CDR2 SVGIG (reference sequence). Trimming removed 0 bases at V and 0 bases at J, with 6 bases between. The CDR3 contains 15 residues. The CDR3 DNA follows: TGTGCCTGGAGTGTACCGCGCTCTGGGGCCAACGTCCTGACTTTC. This translates into CAWSVPRSGANVLTF.

This chain joins TRBV4-3 and TRBJ1-1, with D maybe TRBD1 (6 bases). The CDR3 has 14 residues. CDR1 is LGHNA and CDR2 is YSLEER in the germline V gene. V was cut by 0 bases and J by 6 bases, with 11 bases left in between. CDR3: CASSQDPRGAEAFF. CDR3 DNA sequence: TGCGCCAGCAGCCAAGACCCGAGGGGGGCTGAAGCTTTCTTT.

This sequence joins TRBV11-2 and TRBJ1-2; D not certain. Trimming left V 0 bases short and J 8 bases short, with 16 bases between. The CDR3 has 15 amino acids. CDR1 and CDR2 (germline): SGHAT, FQNNGV. The CDR3 DNA follows: TGTGCCAGCAGCTTAGATCCGCGCCCTCCAGCGGGCTACACCTTC. Amino acid sequence: CASSLDPRPPAGYTF.

CDR3 residues: CASRAGLAGGSDTQYF. CDR3 coding DNA: TGTGCCAGCAGGGCTGGACTAGCGGGGGGATCGGATACGCAGTATTTT. The chain recombines TRBV28 with TRBJ2-3, with TRBD2 identical over 14 bases. Germline V gene lookup returns CDR1 MDHEN and CDR2 SYDVKM. The CDR3 spans 16 residues. J gave up 6 bases and V 6 bases, and 8 bases lay outside the gene matches.

The chain recombines TRBV6-5 with TRBJ2-7; D is ambiguous. This CDR3 region has 11 residues. Deletions cut 8 bases from V and 6 bases from J, with 11 bases between. The germline CDR1 and CDR2 sequences are MNHEY and SVGAGI. This CDR3 reads CASFWQIEQYF. The CDR3 region has the DNA TGTGCCAGCTTTTGGCAGATCGAGCAGTACTTC.

This sequence joins TRBV2 and TRBJ1-5; D unresolved. V lost 4 bases and J 5 bases, leaving 6 bases between the germline ends. Germline V lookup: CDR1 SNHLY, CDR2 FYNNEI. The CDR3 has 12 residues. DNA of the CDR3: TGTGCCAGCAGTGGAGGGTATCAGCCCCAGCATTTT. Translation: CASSGGYQPQHF. Drawing the rest from reference TRBV2 and TRBJ1-5, the complete variable domain is EPEVTQTPSHQVTQMGQEVILRCVPISNHLYFYWYRQILGQKVEFLVSFYNNEISEKSEIFDDQFSVERPDGSNFTLKIRSTKLEDSAMYFCASSGGYQPQHFGDGTRLSIL.

CDR3 in amino acids: CASSLATGEAGELFF. DNA for the CDR3: TGTGCCAGCAGCTTAGCGACAGGGGAGGCCGGGGAGCTGTTTTTT. The chain uses TRBV7-9 and TRBJ2-2; TRBD1 matches 8 bases. In germline, CDR1 is SEHNR, CDR2 FQNEAQ (reference sequence). CDR3 length: 15 residues. V was pared by 0 bases and J by 6 bases, with 3 bases of the junction left unmatched.

V is TRBV6-2 or TRBV6-3 and J is TRBJ1-4, with 7 bases identical to TRBD1. This CDR3 contains 13 residues. With 6 bases clipped from V and 11 bases from J, the junction kept 9 bases outside the gene matches. The germline V gene has CDR1 MNHEY and CDR2 SVGEGT. The DNA for the CDR3 is TGTGCCAGCAGCCGCGGACAGGTCGGGAAACTGTTTTTT. Protein sequence: CASSRGQVGKLFF.

This chain links TRBV11-2 with TRBJ2-7; 7 nucleotides agree with TRBD1. This CDR3 region has 15 residues. Germline loops: CDR1 SGHAT, CDR2 FQNNGV. V dropped 7 bases and J dropped 2; count of bases not matched to a gene: 11. The CDR3 DNA reads TGTGCCAGCACCCCCGCAGCCAGGGGGACCTACGAGCAGTACTTC. Translating gives CASTPAARGTYEQYF.

Only one count was recorded for this clone. The chain recombines TRBV7-9 with TRBJ2-5; the D is unclear. The CDR3 spans 15 residues. CDR1 SEHNR and CDR2 FQNEAQ come from the germline V gene (reference sequence). V lost 5 bases, J lost 5 bases, and 18 bases lay in between. CDR3 sequence (DNA): TGTGCCAGCAGCGCGCCGCGGCCCGGGTGGGAGACCCAGTACTTC. This translates into CASSAPRPGWETQYF. Full variable domain (outside the CDR3, taken from reference TRBV7-9 and TRBJ2-5): DTGVSQNPRHKITKRGQNVTFRCDPISEHNRLYWYRQTLGQGPEFLTYFQNEAQLEKSRLLSDRFSAERPKGSFSTLEIQRTEQGDSAMYLCASSAPRPGWETQYFGPGTRLLVL.

The chain carries TRBV19 and TRBJ2-1, with D perhaps TRBD1 (6 bases). The CDR3 sequence is 13 residues long. Trimming cost V 5 bases and J 8 bases, with 13 bases left between them. CDR1 LNHDA and CDR2 SQIVND come from the germline V gene (reference sequence). CDR3 in DNA: TGTGCCAGTAGTGTCAGCAGGGGCCATGAGCAGTTCTTC. Amino acid sequence: CASSVSRGHEQFF. Complete variable domain (other parts from reference TRBV19 and TRBJ2-1): DGGITQSPKYLFRKEGQNVTLSCEQNLNHDAMYWYRQDPGQGLRLIYYSQIVNDFQKGDIAEGYSVSREKKESFPLTVTSAQKNPTAFYLCASSVSRGHEQFFGPGTRLTVL.

The chain uses TRBV4-1 and TRBJ1-5; perhaps TRBD1 as D (5 bases). The CDR3 runs to 15 residues. Trimming pared 4 bases from V and 6 bases from J, leaving 16 bases between. Germline loops: CDR1 MGHRA, CDR2 YSYEKL. CDR3 DNA sequence: TGCGCCAGCAGCCTAGGGTCCAGGGATCTTCAGCCCCAGCATTTT. Translated: CASSLGSRDLQPQHF.

The chain joins TRBV5-5 to TRBJ1-2, with D perhaps matching TRBD1 (5 bases). Trimming left V 2 bases short and J 0 bases short, with 14 bases between. Per the germline V gene, CDR1 is SGHKS and CDR2 is YYEKEE (reference sequence). This CDR3 has 16 amino acids. CDR3 sequence: CASSLSPTDSNYGYTF. The CDR3 DNA follows: TGTGCCAGCAGCTTATCGCCGACAGACTCTAACTATGGCTACACCTTC.

The chain recombines TRBV29-1 with TRBJ2-7, with TRBD2 matching over 9 bases. V trimming: 0 bases; J trimming: 3 bases; junction bases outside the gene matches: 21. Germline V gene data show CDR1 as SQVTM and CDR2 as ANQGSEA. The CDR3 is 20 amino acids. CDR3 sequence (DNA): TGCAGCGTTGAAGATCGGGGGGCTAGCGGGATGCCTCGAGGGTTCTACGAGCAGTACTTC. As protein: CSVEDRGASGMPRGFYEQYF.

This rearrangement joins TRBV11-3 to TRBJ2-1, with TRBD2 identical over 10 bases. CDR1 SGHNT and CDR2 YENEEA come from the germline V gene. The CDR3 spans 15 residues. The junction had 5 bases not matched to a gene; V was cut back by 5 bases and J by 4 bases. This chain's CDR3 is CASSVGTSAYNEQFF. In DNA, the CDR3 is TGTGCCAGCAGCGTGGGGACTAGCGCTTACAATGAGCAGTTCTTC. The variable domain in full, completed from reference TRBV11-3 and TRBJ2-1, reads EAGVVQSPRYKIIEKKQPVAFWCNPISGHNTLYWYLQNLGQGPELLIRYENEEAVDDSQLPKDRFSAERLKGVDSTLKIQPAELGDSAVYLCASSVGTSAYNEQFFGPGTRLTVL.

CDR3 amino acids: CASKSGPGANVLTF. The DNA of the CDR3 is TGTGCCAGCAAAAGCGGGCCTGGGGCCAACGTCCTGACTTTC. The chain uses TRBV27 and TRBJ2-6; tentatively, D is TRBD2 (6 bases). Germline lookup yields CDR1 MNHEY and CDR2 SMNVEV (reference sequence). Trimming shortened V by 7 bases and J by 2 bases, and 9 bases separated the two germline ends. The CDR3 has 14 residues.

This sequence joins TRBV6-5 and TRBJ2-7; unclear D gene. The CDR3 is 12 residues long. Trimming took 8 bases from V and 0 from J, leaving 8 bases between them. In germline, CDR1 is MNHEY, CDR2 SVGAGI. The CDR3 sequence is CASQQSSYEQYF. CDR3 DNA sequence: TGTGCCAGCCAGCAGAGCTCCTACGAGCAGTACTTC.

The chain carries TRBV7-6 and TRBJ2-2; D remains ambiguous. Trimming took 0 bases from V and 0 from J, leaving 8 bases between them. Germline V gene sequence: CDR1 SGHVS, CDR2 FNYEAQ. This CDR3 has 16 residues. This chain's CDR3 is CASSLARGTNTGELFF. The DNA for the CDR3 is TGTGCCAGCAGCTTAGCCAGAGGAACGAACACCGGGGAGCTGTTTTTT.

CDR3 in amino acids: CASSPPRGRESTEAFF. CDR3 nucleotide sequence: TGTGCCAGCTCACCACCGAGGGGAAGAGAAAGCACTGAAGCTTTCTTT. The chain carries TRBV18 and TRBJ1-1, with D perhaps matching TRBD1 (5 bases). Germline V CDR1 and CDR2: KGHSH, LQKENI. V was shortened by 0 bases and J by 4 bases, with 15 bases between the two germline ends. CDR3 length: 16 residues.

The chain carries TRBV5-1 and TRBJ2-3; TRBD2 aligns across 9 bases. V lost 4 bases and J lost 5; bases outside the gene matches: 8. Looked up from germline, CDR1 is SGHRS and CDR2 is YFSETQ. The CDR3 has 15 residues. The CDR3 DNA sequence: TGCGCCAGCAGCCGTAGCGGGAGTGATGGAGATACGCAGTATTTT. This sequence encodes CASSRSGSDGDTQYF.

This rearrangement joins TRBV25-1 to TRBJ1-1; TRBD1 is a possible D gene (5 bases). The germline V gene has CDR1 MGHDK and CDR2 SYGVNS. With 4 bases removed from V and 5 bases from J, the gap between germline ends came to 11 bases. The CDR3 is 13 residues long. The CDR3 DNA reads as TGTGCCAGCAGTGGGGGGAGGTCGACTGAAGCTTTCTTT. It codes for CASSGGRSTEAFF. The entire variable domain, with the rest obtained from reference TRBV25-1 and TRBJ1-1, is as follows: EADIYQTPRYLVIGTGKKITLECSQTMGHDKMYWYQQDPGMELHLIHYSYGVNSTEKGDLSSESTVSRIRTEHFPLTLESARPSHTSQYLCASSGGRSTEAFFGQGTRLTVV.

The V call is TRBV6-6, the J call TRBJ2-1; 13 bases agree with TRBD2. The V segment lost 6 bases and the J segment 12 bases; nucleotides outside the gene matches: 14. Germline V gene lookup returns CDR1 MNHNY and CDR2 SVGAGI (reference sequence). This CDR3 is built from 16 residues. The CDR3 reads CASSPLGGTSGRGQFF. CDR3 coding DNA: TGTGCCAGCAGCCCCTTGGGCGGAACTAGCGGGAGGGGGCAGTTCTTC.

This chain joins TRBV3-1 (or the pseudogene TRBV3-2) and TRBJ2-7; 7 nucleotides line up with TRBD1. The CDR3 totals 18 residues. V shed 2 bases and J 5 bases; nucleotides not matched to a gene: 18. Germline CDR1 LGHDT, CDR2 YNNKEL (reference sequence). The CDR3 DNA reads TGTGCCAGCAGCCAATTTTCGTCTTGGTCACAGGGGTTGGACGAGCAGTACTTC. This gives the protein CASSQFSSWSQGLDEQYF.

This clone appeared a few times. The chain combines TRBV9 with TRBJ2-7, with 11 bases fitting TRBD1. This CDR3 is built from 14 residues. Germline V gene sequence: CDR1 SGDLS, CDR2 YYNGEE. The V and J ends lost 0 bases and 5 bases, in that order; junction bases with no gene match: 1. CDR3 coding DNA: TGTGCCAGCAGCGTAGGGGGACAGGGGGACGAGCAGTACTTC. As protein: CASSVGGQGDEQYF.